This T cell receptor beta chain is drawn from a study of T cells after yellow fever vaccination. General observations from the study: After the booster, roughly 96% of CD4 and 88% of CD8 primary-response clones were re-detected. FACS-sorted repertoires could harbor abundant contaminating bulk-population clonotypes. Though it reached lower strength, the secondary response hit its peak faster, day 5 versus 15.

CDR3 length: 14 residues. V shed 4 bases and J 5 bases; nucleotides not matched to a gene: 6. Of note for this clonotype: What it binds is unknown.

TCR cDNA, made by 5'RACE template switching, carried an added universal primer site and UMIs. One entry per CDR3 protein results from TCRdb running MiXCR on the 5' RACE reads. The sample has more than 450,000 distinct CDR3 sequences; less than 25% are singletons. This chain uses TRBV12-3 or TRBV12-4 with TRBJ2-5; 8 bases align to TRBD2. The clonotype comes from a man between 18 and 29 years old who received the YFV17D yellow fever vaccine. Sequenced material: PBMCs, taken roughly 20 days after the first yellow fever vaccination. CDR3 in DNA: TGTGCCAGCAGTTGGGGGCCTAGCGGGGAGACCCAGTACTTC. Translating gives CASSWGPSGETQYF.